This T cell receptor beta chain originates from a study of CD8 T cells in ankylosing spondylitis. Trimming shortened V by 5 bases and J by 2 bases, and 7 bases separated the two germline ends. Looked up from germline, CDR1 is SGHTA and CDR2 is FQGTGA. The CDR3 sequence is 13 residues long. On this clonotype itself: Its specificity is unknown.

Generation of TCR beta libraries employed quantitative 5'-RACE incorporating molecular barcodes. TCRdb passed the 5' RACE reads through MiXCR, listing each CDR3 protein once. The repertoire holds 37,000 or so distinct CDR3 sequences, with approximately 15% as singletons. General study results and limits: There was a TCR beta motif, made of eight highly homologous variants, that appeared characteristic of ankylosing spondylitis blood. Before this, some motif variants had been reported in reactive arthritis synovial fluid and blood. In peripheral blood, disease-linked CD8+ clones occurred at relatively low frequencies.

The sequence was collected from a male donor with ankylosing spondylitis or in good health (not recorded which). The chain is built from TRBV7-3 and TRBJ2-1; D may be TRBD2 (5 bases). Input material: blood. CDR3 loop: CASSEGTYNEQFF. The DNA of the CDR3 is TGTGCCAGCAGCGAGGGTACCTACAATGAGCAGTTCTTC.